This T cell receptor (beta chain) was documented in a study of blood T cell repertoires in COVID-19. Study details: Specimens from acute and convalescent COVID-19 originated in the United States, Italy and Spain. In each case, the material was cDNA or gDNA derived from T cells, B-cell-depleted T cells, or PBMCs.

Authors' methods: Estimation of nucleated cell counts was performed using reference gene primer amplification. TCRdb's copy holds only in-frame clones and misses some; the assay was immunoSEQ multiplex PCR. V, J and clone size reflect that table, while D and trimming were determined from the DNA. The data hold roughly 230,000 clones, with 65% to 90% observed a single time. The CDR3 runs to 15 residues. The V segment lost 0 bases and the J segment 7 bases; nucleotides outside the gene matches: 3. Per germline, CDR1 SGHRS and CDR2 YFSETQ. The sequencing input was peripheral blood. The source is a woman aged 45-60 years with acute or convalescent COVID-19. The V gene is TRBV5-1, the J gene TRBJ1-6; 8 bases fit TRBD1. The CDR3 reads CASSLGTGRNSPLHF. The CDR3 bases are TGCGCCAGCAGCTTGGGGACAGGGAGAAATTCACCCCTCCACTTT.